The T cell receptor beta chain described here comes from a study of T cell responses to AZD1222 COVID-19 vaccine. Study-wide results and caveats: Clonal diversity was possibly underestimated; the donors were predominantly white British and more often female. Baseline serology detected seropositivity in only six or seven AZD1222 recipients.

This CDR3 is built from 18 residues. The germline V gene has CDR1 MGHRA and CDR2 YSYEKL. Trimming at V came to 4 bases and at J to 4 bases, leaving 10 bases not matched to a gene. Concerning this clone itself: Its antigen is still unknown.

The repertoire was sequenced with immunoSEQ multiplex PCR; TCRdb's copy has only in-frame clones and lacks some. The sample shows approximately 100,000 clones, around 94% of them seen only once. Sequenced here: peripheral blood, sampled on day 0 of AZD1222 vaccination. V usage is TRBV4-1 and J usage is TRBJ2-2; the match to TRBD1 covers 12 bases. This clonotype was sampled from an adult in good health. The CDR3 is CASSRPPGQGALTGELFF. The DNA for the CDR3 is TGCGCCAGCAGCCGCCCTCCGGGACAGGGGGCGCTCACCGGGGAGCTGTTTTTT.